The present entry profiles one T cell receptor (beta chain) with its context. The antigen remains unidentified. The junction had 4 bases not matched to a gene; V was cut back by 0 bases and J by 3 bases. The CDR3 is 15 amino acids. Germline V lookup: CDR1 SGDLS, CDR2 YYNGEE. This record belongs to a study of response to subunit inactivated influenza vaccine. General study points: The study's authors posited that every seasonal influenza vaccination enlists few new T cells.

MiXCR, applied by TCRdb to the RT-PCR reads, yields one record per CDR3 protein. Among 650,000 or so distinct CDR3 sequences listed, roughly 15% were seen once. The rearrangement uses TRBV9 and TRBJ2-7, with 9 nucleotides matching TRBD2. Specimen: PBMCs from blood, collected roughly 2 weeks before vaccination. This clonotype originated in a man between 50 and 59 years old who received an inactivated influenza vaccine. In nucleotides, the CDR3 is TGTGCCAGCAGCGTAGGCTCGACTAGCGGCTACGAGCAGTACTTC. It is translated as CASSVGSTSGYEQYF.